What follows are 24 T cell receptor beta chains derived from one specimen sequenced in a study of T-cell memory formation after mild COVID-19. One entry per CDR3 protein results from TCRdb running MiXCR on the 5' RACE reads. This sample has around 410,000 distinct CDR3 sequences, with about a quarter found just once. Sample: PBMCs or a T cell subset sorted from them (not recorded which). Receptors originate from an adult woman who had mild COVID-19 (a few samples of this study predate the infection). Cell type and time point are not known.

This CDR3 reads CASSQGVGGLAGANTGELFF. The CDR3 DNA is TGTGCCAGCAGCCAAGGTGTGGGGGGACTAGCGGGAGCGAACACCGGGGAGCTGTTTTTT. The chain is built from TRBV14 and TRBJ2-2; TRBD2 matches at 14 bases. CDR1 and CDR2 (germline): SGHDN, FVKESK. CDR3 length equals 20 residues. J lost 0 bases, V lost 1 base, and 7 bases had no gene match.

This clonotype was recorded a few times. The J gene is TRBJ2-5, the V gene TRBV12-3 or TRBV12-4; TRBD2 matches 12 bases. The CDR3 runs to 18 residues. Trimming at V came to 6 bases and at J to 4 bases, leaving 15 bases not matched to a gene. The CDR3 nucleotides read TGTGCCAGCAGCTACCCGGGACTAGCGGGTAGCATCCCAGAGACCCAGTACTTC. This sequence encodes CASSYPGLAGSIPETQYF.

This clonotype was seen a few times. J is TRBJ2-5 and V is TRBV5-1; D is unresolved. V shed 4 bases and J shed 2 bases, with 9 bases lying between them. The germline gives CDR1 SGHRS, CDR2 YFSETQ. The CDR3 length is 13 residues. CDR3 residues: CASSLDIQETQYF. CDR3 nucleotide sequence: TGCGCCAGCAGCCTTGACATTCAAGAGACCCAGTACTTC.

This clonotype was seen a few times. The chain combines TRBV2 with TRBJ2-7, with 8 bases that match TRBD1. Per the germline V gene, CDR1 is SNHLY and CDR2 is FYNNEI. V lost 5 bases to trimming and J lost 3 bases; unmatched junction nucleotides: 12. The CDR3 contains 16 residues. DNA of the CDR3: TGTGCCAGCAGTAGACGGACAGGGACCGTTGGCTACGAGCAGTACTTC. Its translation: CASSRRTGTVGYEQYF.

This clonotype was found a few times. J is TRBJ1-2 and V is TRBV12-3 or TRBV12-4; D is uncertain. This CDR3 contains 11 residues. V was clipped by 4 bases and J by 6 bases, with 6 bases between them. The CDR3 DNA sequence: TGTGCCAGCAGTTCGGGAAATGGCTACACCTTC. It encodes CASSSGNGYTF.

The gene calls are TRBV9 and TRBJ1-1; D not certain. The CDR3 is made up of 15 amino acids. Germline assignment: CDR1 SGDLS and CDR2 YYNGEE. V shed 0 bases and J shed 3 bases, with 12 bases lying between them. CDR3 sequence reads: CASSVAAGSDTEAFF. The DNA of the CDR3 is TGTGCCAGCAGCGTAGCTGCGGGTTCAGACACTGAAGCTTTCTTT. The complete variable domain, with remaining parts taken from reference TRBV9 and TRBJ1-1, reads DSGVTQTPKHLITATGQRVTLRCSPRSGDLSVYWYQQSLDQGLQFLIQYYNGEERAKGNILERFSAQQFPDLHSELNLSSLELGDSALYFCASSVAAGSDTEAFFGQGTRLTVV.

The chain recombines TRBV7-6 with TRBJ2-5; 8 positions agree with TRBD2. CDR1 SGHVS and CDR2 FNYEAQ come from the germline V gene. CDR3 length: 14 amino acids. The V and J ends lost 6 bases and 4 bases, in that order; junction bases with no gene match: 7. CDR3 amino acids: CASRSPGGGETQYF. CDR3 nucleotides: TGTGCCAGCAGATCCCCGGGGGGGGGAGAGACCCAGTACTTC.

This chain uses TRBV5-1 with TRBJ2-1, with unresolved D. V was pared by 0 bases and J by 0 bases, with 10 bases between. The CDR3 is 16 amino acids. Germline values: CDR1 SGHRS, CDR2 YFSETQ. This CDR3 reads CASSLDRPSSYNEQFF. The CDR3 DNA is TGCGCCAGCAGCTTGGACAGACCGAGCTCCTACAATGAGCAGTTCTTC.

This clonotype has ten or more counts. V and J are TRBV29-1 and TRBJ2-3; 7 bases match TRBD2. Per germline, CDR1 SQVTM and CDR2 ANQGSEA. The CDR3 covers 14 residues. Losses at the gene ends were 5 bases for V and 2 bases for J; bases not matched to a gene: 7. The CDR3 reads CSVRRGSPTDTQYF. The CDR3 nucleotides read TGCAGCGTTCGCCGCGGGAGTCCCACAGATACGCAGTATTTT.

The CDR3 loop is CSARDLFGEDTQYF. Written as DNA, the CDR3 is TGCAGTGCTAGAGATCTTTTCGGAGAAGATACGCAGTATTTT. The chain uses TRBV20-1 and TRBJ2-3, with unresolved D. Trimming removed 0 bases at V and 5 bases at J, with 12 bases between. CDR3 length equals 14 residues. Germline CDR1 reads DFQATT; CDR2 reads SNEGSKA (reference sequence).

This chain connects TRBV5-6 to TRBJ2-1; TRBD2 matches at 9 bases. After removal of 4 bases from V and 4 bases from J, the junction contained 9 bases not matched to a gene. This CDR3 contains 16 residues. The germline V gene has CDR1 SGHDT and CDR2 YYEEEE. CDR3 sequence: CASSGVAGALYNEQFF. The DNA for the CDR3 is TGTGCCAGCAGCGGGGTAGCGGGGGCCCTTTACAATGAGCAGTTCTTC.

The chain combines TRBV5-4 with TRBJ1-5; D unclear. Germline V CDR1 and CDR2: SGHNT, YYREEE (reference sequence). The V gene lost 5 bases and the J gene lost 7 bases, with 10 bases spanning the gap. The CDR3 runs 12 residues. CDR3 region: CASSPLGQPQHF. CDR3 in DNA: TGTGCCAGCAGTCCCTTGGGGCAGCCCCAGCATTTT.

This rearrangement joins TRBV28 to TRBJ2-5; TRBD2 is a possible D gene (5 bases). Trimming pared 2 bases from V and 11 bases from J, leaving 12 bases between. The germline gives CDR1 MDHEN, CDR2 SYDVKM. CDR3 length: 12 residues. The CDR3 DNA follows: TGTGCCAGCAGTTTAAGTGGGGAGAAGCAGTACTTC. Its protein is CASSLSGEKQYF.

This clonotype occurred many times. The J gene is TRBJ2-1, the V gene TRBV30, with D possibly matching TRBD1 (6 bases). There are 13 residues in the CDR3. With 0 bases removed from V and 9 bases from J, the gap between germline ends came to 12 bases. Germline V gene data show CDR1 as GTSNPN and CDR2 as SVGIG (reference sequence). CDR3 region: CAWSVELGAEQFF. As DNA, the CDR3 is TGTGCCTGGAGTGTAGAATTGGGGGCTGAGCAGTTCTTC.

This clonotype occurred a few times. This is likely a read error, given that the CDR3 carries no conserved phenylalanine or tryptophan at its end. No DNA is shown, since the ends of the CDR3 on it are uncertain; the CDR3 is the one TCRdb lists. The gene calls are TRBV29-1 and TRBJ2-1; the table's D gene call, TRBD1, was not cross checked with the DNA. CDR1 SQVTM and CDR2 ANQGSEA come from the germline V gene. The CDR3 totals 12 residues, both ends included. The CDR3 loop reads CSVDLGERVPRL.

This clonotype occurred a few times. The gene calls are TRBV27 and TRBJ2-1; 7 nucleotides agree with TRBD2. Germline loops: CDR1 MNHEY, CDR2 SMNVEV (reference sequence). V shed 8 bases and J 4 bases; nucleotides not matched to a gene: 8. This CDR3 is built from 14 residues. CDR3 nucleotide sequence: TGTGCCAGCGGGGGTTGGACTAGTTACAATGAGCAGTTCTTC. Translation: CASGGWTSYNEQFF.

J is TRBJ1-4 and V is TRBV12-3 or TRBV12-4; D gene uncertain. V was shortened by 6 bases and J by 11 bases, with 16 bases between the two germline ends. There are 13 residues in the CDR3. CDR3 sequence reads: CASRFAQNWKLFF. In nucleotides, the CDR3 is TGTGCCAGCAGATTCGCCCAGAATTGGAAACTGTTTTTT.

This clonotype was detected only a few times. The chain combines TRBV7-9 with TRBJ2-5; D is possibly TRBD2 (6 bases). V lost 5 bases, J lost 5 bases, and 12 bases lay in between. The germline CDR1 and CDR2 sequences are SEHNR and FQNEAQ (reference sequence). The CDR3 totals 13 residues. The CDR3 loop reads CASSRGGTETQYF. CDR3 in DNA: TGTGCCAGCAGCCGTGGAGGGACGGAGACCCAGTACTTC. Full variable domain (rest looked up from reference TRBV7-9 and TRBJ2-5): DTGVSQNPRHKITKRGQNVTFRCDPISEHNRLYWYRQTLGQGPEFLTYFQNEAQLEKSRLLSDRFSAERPKGSFSTLEIQRTEQGDSAMYLCASSRGGTETQYFGPGTRLLVL.

This clonotype was observed a few times. V is TRBV20-1 and J is TRBJ2-1; 10 nucleotides line up with TRBD2. Germline V CDR1 and CDR2: DFQATT, SNEGSKA (reference sequence). V was clipped by 1 base and J by 3 bases; unmatched bases: 6. The CDR3 has 16 residues. CDR3 protein: CSARGASGRIYNEQFF. DNA for the CDR3: TGCAGTGCTAGAGGGGCTAGCGGGAGAATCTACAATGAGCAGTTCTTC.

This clonotype was counted between two and nine times. The chain carries TRBV12-3 or TRBV12-4 and TRBJ2-5, with D perhaps being TRBD1 or TRBD2 (5 bases each). The V end lost 6 bases, the J end lost 9 bases, and 20 bases lay between the germline ends. The CDR3 is 14 residues long. The CDR3, as DNA: TGTGCCAGCAGCTCCTCCGGGGCCTATGGGGCCCAGTACTTC. Translating it yields CASSSSGAYGAQYF.

The chain couples TRBV15 to TRBJ2-7; 13 nucleotides align to TRBD2. The J segment lost 5 bases and the V segment lost 3 bases, leaving 7 bases of the junction unmatched. The length of the CDR3 is 16 residues. Looked up from germline, CDR1 is LNHNV and CDR2 is YYDKDF (reference sequence). Here the CDR3 reads CATSRGGTSGIHEQYF. In nucleotides, the CDR3 is TGTGCCACCAGCAGGGGGGGGACTAGCGGGATCCACGAGCAGTACTTC.

The chain uses TRBV9 and TRBJ2-2; 8 nucleotides align to TRBD2. Germline V CDR1 and CDR2: SGDLS, YYNGEE. There are 17 residues in the CDR3. Losses at the gene ends were 1 base for V and 2 bases for J; bases not matched to a gene: 7. The CDR3 region is CASSVSQGLGNTGELFF. The CDR3 region has the DNA TGTGCCAGCAGCGTAAGCCAGGGACTAGGTAACACCGGGGAGCTGTTTTTT.

The CDR3 protein is CSAPTHTEAFF. CDR3 coding DNA: TGCAGTGCGCCGACACACACTGAAGCTTTCTTT. The chain joins TRBV20-1 to TRBJ1-1; D uncertain. Germline assignment: CDR1 DFQATT and CDR2 SNEGSKA (reference sequence). The germline V and J ends were trimmed by 6 bases and 3 bases, with 8 bases remaining between them. The CDR3 spans 11 residues.

This chain connects TRBV7-9 to TRBJ1-2; 9 bases agree with TRBD1. CDR1 and CDR2 from the germline V gene are SEHNR and FQNEAQ (reference sequence). V trimming: 3 bases; J trimming: 7 bases; junction bases outside the gene matches: 9. The CDR3 contains 15 residues. The CDR3 spells CASSFTPPGQGGYTF. In DNA, the CDR3 is TGTGCCAGCAGCTTTACTCCCCCGGGACAGGGTGGCTACACCTTC.